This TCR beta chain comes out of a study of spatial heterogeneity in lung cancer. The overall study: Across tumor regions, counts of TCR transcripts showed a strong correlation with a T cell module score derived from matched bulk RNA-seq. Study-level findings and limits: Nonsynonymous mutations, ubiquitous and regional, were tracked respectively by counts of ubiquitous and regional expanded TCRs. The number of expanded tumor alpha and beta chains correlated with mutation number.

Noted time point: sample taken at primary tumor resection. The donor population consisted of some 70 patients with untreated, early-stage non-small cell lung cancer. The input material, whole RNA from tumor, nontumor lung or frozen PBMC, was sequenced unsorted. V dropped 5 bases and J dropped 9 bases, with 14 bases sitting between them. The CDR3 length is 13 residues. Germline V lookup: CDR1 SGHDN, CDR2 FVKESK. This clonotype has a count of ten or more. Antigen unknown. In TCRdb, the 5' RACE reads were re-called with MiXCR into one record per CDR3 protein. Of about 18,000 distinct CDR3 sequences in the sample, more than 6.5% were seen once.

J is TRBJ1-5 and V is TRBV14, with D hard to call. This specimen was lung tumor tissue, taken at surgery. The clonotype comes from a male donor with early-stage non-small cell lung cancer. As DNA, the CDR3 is TGTGCCAGCAGCACCCGGACCGGCGGGCCCCAGCATTTT. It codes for CASSTRTGGPQHF. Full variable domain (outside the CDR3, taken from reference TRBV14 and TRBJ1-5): EAGVTQFPSHSVIEKGQTVTLRCDPISGHDNLYWYRRVMGKEIKFLLHFVKESKQDESGMPNNRFLAERTGGTYSTLKVQPAELEDSGVYFCASSTRTGGPQHFGDGTRLSIL.